This TCR beta chain was identified during a study of T-cell memory formation after mild COVID-19. About the research overall: TCR clusters largely stayed donor specific.

This clonotype was observed at least ten times. The target antigen is unknown. V was pared by 0 bases and J by 3 bases, with 6 bases between. Germline values: CDR1 MGHDK, CDR2 SYGVNS. CDR3 size: 13 residues. A 5'RACE reaction primed in the constant segment made cDNA libraries of TCR alpha and TCR beta, and these carried sample barcodes and UMIs. One entry per CDR3 protein results from TCRdb running MiXCR on the 5' RACE reads. Among more than 300,000 distinct CDR3 sequences listed, around 20% were seen once. The study, taken as a whole, reports: From day 15 to 85, contracting clones were balanced between CD4 and CD8, whereas later expanders leaned toward CD4+. The pre-infection memory compartment contained some responding clones, suggesting cross-reactive memory joined.

Sequenced sample: PBMCs or a T cell subset sorted from them (not recorded which). This sequence originates from a young man who had mild COVID-19 (a few samples of this study predate the infection). Cell type and time point are not known. This chain uses TRBV25-1 with TRBJ2-7; the D is unclear. Written as DNA, the CDR3 is TGTGCCAGCAGTGAATACCCAGGCTACGAGCAGTACTTC. Translated, it gives CASSEYPGYEQYF.